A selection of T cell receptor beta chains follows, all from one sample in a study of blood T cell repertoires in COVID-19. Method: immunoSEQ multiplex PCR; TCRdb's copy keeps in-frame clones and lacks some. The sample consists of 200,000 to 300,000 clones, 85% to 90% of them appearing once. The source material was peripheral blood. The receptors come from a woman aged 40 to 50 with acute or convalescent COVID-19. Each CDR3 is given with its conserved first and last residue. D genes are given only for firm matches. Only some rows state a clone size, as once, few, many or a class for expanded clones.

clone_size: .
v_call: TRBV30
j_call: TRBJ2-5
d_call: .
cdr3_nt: TGTGCCTGGGCCCGCCTACAGGGCCCGGGGGAGACCCAGTACTTC
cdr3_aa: CAWARLQGPGETQYF

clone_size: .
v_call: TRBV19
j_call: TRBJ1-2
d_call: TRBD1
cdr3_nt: TGTGCCAGCGGGTTTCTCCGGGACAGGGGGAACAACTATGGCTACACCTTC
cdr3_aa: CASGFLRDRGNNYGYTF

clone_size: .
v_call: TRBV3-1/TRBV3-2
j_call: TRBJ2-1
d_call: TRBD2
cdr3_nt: TGTGCCAGCAGCCAAAGCGGGACCTCCAACAATGAGCAGTTCTTC
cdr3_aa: CASSQSGTSNNEQFF

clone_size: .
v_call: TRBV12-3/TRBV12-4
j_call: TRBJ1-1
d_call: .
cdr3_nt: TGTGCCAGCACCAACCAGGGAAACACTGAAGCTTTCTTT
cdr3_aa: CASTNQGNTEAFF

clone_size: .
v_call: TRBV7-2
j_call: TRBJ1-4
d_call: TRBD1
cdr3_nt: TGTGCCAGCAGCTTGACGAGGGACAGCGCAACTAATGAAAAACTGTTTTTT
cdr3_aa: CASSLTRDSATNEKLFF

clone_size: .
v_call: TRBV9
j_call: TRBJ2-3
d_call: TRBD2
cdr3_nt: TGTGCCAGCAGCGTACTAGCGGGGGGTGCAGATACGCAGTATTTT
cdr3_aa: CASSVLAGGADTQYF

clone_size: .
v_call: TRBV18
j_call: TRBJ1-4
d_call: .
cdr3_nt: TGTGCCAGCTCACTCCCCCTAAATGAAAAACTGTTTTTT
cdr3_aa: CASSLPLNEKLFF

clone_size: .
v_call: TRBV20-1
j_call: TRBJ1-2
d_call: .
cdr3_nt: TGCAGTGCCCGGCGCGAGCGGGGCTACACCTTC
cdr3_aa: CSARRERGYTF

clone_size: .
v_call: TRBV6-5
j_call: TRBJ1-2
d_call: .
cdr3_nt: TGTGCCAGCAGTTACGGGGGCTTAGCTAACTATGGCTACACCTTC
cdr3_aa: CASSYGGLANYGYTF

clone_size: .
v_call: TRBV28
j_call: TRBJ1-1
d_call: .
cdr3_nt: TGTGCCAGCAGTTCAGCTGGGGGAGGGCCTTCGGGGGCTTTCTTT
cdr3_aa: CASSSAGGGPSGAFF

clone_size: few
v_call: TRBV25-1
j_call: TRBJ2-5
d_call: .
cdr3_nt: TGTGCCAGCAGTGCTAAAGAGACCCAGTACTTC
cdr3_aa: CASSAKETQYF

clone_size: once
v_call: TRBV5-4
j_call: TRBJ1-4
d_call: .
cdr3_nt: TGTGCCAGCAGCTTGGCCCGGGGGGCAACTAATGAAAAACTGTTTTTT
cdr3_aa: CASSLARGATNEKLFF

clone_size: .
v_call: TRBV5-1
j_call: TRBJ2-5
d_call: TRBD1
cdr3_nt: TGCGCCAGCAGCCTACAGGGGGTCGAAGAGACCCAGTACTTC
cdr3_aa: CASSLQGVEETQYF

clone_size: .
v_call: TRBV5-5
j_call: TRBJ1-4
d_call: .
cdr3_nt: TGTGCCAGCAGCTTGGCCGACGGGAGAACTAATGAAAAACTGTTTTTT
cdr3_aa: CASSLADGRTNEKLFF

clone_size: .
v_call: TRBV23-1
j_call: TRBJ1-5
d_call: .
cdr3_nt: TGCGCCAGCAGTCAGAACGGGACTTATAGCAATCAGCCCCAGCATTTT
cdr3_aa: CASSQNGTYSNQPQHF

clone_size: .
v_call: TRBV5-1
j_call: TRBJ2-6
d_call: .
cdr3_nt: TGCGCCAGCAGCTGGAGCTCTGGGGCCAACGTCCTGACTTTC
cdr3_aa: CASSWSSGANVLTF

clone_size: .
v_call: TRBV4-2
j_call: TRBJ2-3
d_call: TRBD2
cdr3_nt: TGTGCCAGCAGCCTAGCGGGGGGGCGGGGCACAGATACGCAGTATTTT
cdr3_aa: CASSLAGGRGTDTQYF

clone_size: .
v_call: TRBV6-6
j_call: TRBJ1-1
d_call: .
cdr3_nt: TGTGCCAGCAGCCAACAAATCACTGAAGCTTTCTTT
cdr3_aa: CASSQQITEAFF

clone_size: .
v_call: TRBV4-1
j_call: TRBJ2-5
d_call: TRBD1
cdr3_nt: TGCGCCAGCAGCCTCACAGGGGGAAAAGAGACCCAGTACTTC
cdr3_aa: CASSLTGGKETQYF

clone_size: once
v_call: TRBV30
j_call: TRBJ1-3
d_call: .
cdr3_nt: TGTGCCTGGAGTGACAGGGATGGAAACACCATATATTTT
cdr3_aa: CAWSDRDGNTIYF